Below, 25 T cell receptor beta chains from the same sample are listed, as sequenced in a study of neurological immune-mediated disorders. TCRdb recomputed calls from the 5' RACE reads with MiXCR, one row per CDR3 protein. The sample shows some 57,000 distinct CDR3 sequences, under 5.5% of them seen only once. Sequencing was carried out using PBMCs. The source is a woman aged 45-65 years with multiple sclerosis.

This clonotype was seen repeatedly, ten times or more. V is TRBV7-2 and J is TRBJ2-6; no clear D. The CDR3 has 15 amino acids. V lost 5 bases to trimming and J lost 0 bases, with 8 bases between them. CDR1 SGHTA and CDR2 FQGNSA come from the germline V gene. CDR3 region: CASSPVTSGANVLTF. The CDR3 bases are TGTGCCAGCAGCCCGGTGACCTCTGGGGCCAACGTCCTGACTTTC.

Ten or more counts support this clonotype. J is TRBJ1-1 and V is TRBV7-8; TRBD1 matches 10 bases. The CDR3 loop spans 14 amino acids. Germline-derived CDR1 and CDR2 are SGHVS and FQNEAQ. Germline trimming cut 7 bases from V and 5 bases from J; bases unmatched to any gene: 7. DNA for the CDR3: TGTGCCAGCAATCAGGACAGGGGGGGGACTGAAGCTTTCTTT. It encodes CASNQDRGGTEAFF.

Ten or more counts support this clonotype. The V call is TRBV7-8, the J call TRBJ2-1, with TRBD2 matching 8 bases. Germline CDR1 is SGHVS and CDR2 is FQNEAQ. The CDR3 runs to 15 residues. V gave up 7 bases and J gave up 2 bases; unmatched junction bases: 7. The chain's CDR3 is CASTMSGGAYNEQFF. In DNA form, the CDR3 reads TGTGCCAGCACCATGAGCGGGGGCGCCTACAATGAGCAGTTCTTC.

Ten or more counts support this clonotype. A junction boundary mismatches the germline segment, possibly from a read error. The V call is TRBV7-2, the J call TRBJ2-5; TRBD1 matches 8 bases. This CDR3 has 14 amino acids. CDR1 and CDR2 (germline): SGHTA, FQGNSA. The CDR3 region is CASSSNRGKETQHF. CDR3 DNA: TGTGCCAGCAGCTCAAACAGGGGGAAAGAGACCCAGCACTTC.

This clonotype was detected ten times or more. CDR3 sequence: CASSLALGTFGPGTQYF. The CDR3, as DNA: TGCGCCAGCAGCTTGGCTCTGGGAACATTTGGCCCGGGGACCCAGTACTTC. The V gene is TRBV5-1, the J gene TRBJ2-5; D ambiguous. This CDR3 is 17 amino acids long. Trimming stripped 0 bases from V and 7 bases from J, with 22 bases between. The V gene's germline CDR1 is SGHRS and CDR2 YFSETQ.

V is TRBV29-1 and J is TRBJ2-2; D unresolved. The V end was cut by 5 bases, the J end by 4 bases, with 11 bases between. In germline, CDR1 is SQVTM, CDR2 ANQGSEA. CDR3 size: 13 residues. CDR3 coding DNA: TGCAGCGTTTTAAGCGCCGGCACCGGGGAGCTGTTTTTT. As protein: CSVLSAGTGELFF.

This clonotype was counted many times. J is TRBJ1-5 and V is TRBV7-8; 7 bases map to TRBD1. CDR3 length equals 14 residues. Germline V gives CDR1 SGHVS, CDR2 FQNEAQ. The V segment lost 8 bases and the J segment 3 bases; nucleotides outside the gene matches: 7. The CDR3 loop is CASSGGRLNQPQHF. The CDR3 DNA reads as TGTGCCAGCTCAGGGGGGAGGCTCAATCAGCCCCAGCATTTT. The variable domain in full, completed from reference TRBV7-8 and TRBJ1-5, reads GAGVSQSPRYKVAKRGQDVALRCDPISGHVSLFWYQQALGQGPEFLTYFQNEAQLDKSGLPSDRFFAERPEGSVSTLKIQRTQQEDSAVYLCASSGGRLNQPQHFGDGTRLSIL.

Many counts were recorded for this clonotype. The chain combines TRBV7-9 with TRBJ2-7; D is ambiguous. The CDR3 has 14 residues. From germline, CDR1 is SEHNR and CDR2 FQNEAQ (reference sequence). With 5 bases removed from V and 1 base from J, the gap between germline ends came to 12 bases. The CDR3 sequence is CASSAVGRSYEQYF. The CDR3 nucleotides read TGTGCCAGCAGCGCCGTCGGCAGGTCCTACGAGCAGTACTTC.

With respect to this clonotype: An end of the junction differs from the germline gene, which may be a read error. V is TRBV7-6 and J is TRBJ1-6; tentatively, D is TRBD1 (6 bases). Germline lookup yields CDR1 SGHVS and CDR2 FNYEAQ. This CDR3 region has 16 residues. CDR3 in DNA: TGTGCCAGCAGCGCCAGTGGCCGGGGGGCTGATTCACCCCTCAACTTT. This translates into CASSASGRGADSPLNF.

The chain joins TRBV5-1 to TRBJ2-7; D is unclear. The CDR3 consists of 14 residues. CDR1 is SGHRS and CDR2 is YFSETQ in the germline V gene. V dropped 0 bases and J dropped 7 bases, with 14 bases sitting between them. The CDR3 DNA sequence: TGCGCCAGCAGCTTGGGCCCACCGTCGGAAGAGCAGTACTTC. It is translated as CASSLGPPSEEQYF.

The genes are TRBV25-1 and TRBJ2-2; 8 bases fit TRBD1. The V segment lost 7 bases and the J segment 1 base; nucleotides outside the gene matches: 8. Germline V gives CDR1 MGHDK, CDR2 SYGVNS. CDR3 length: 16 amino acids. This CDR3 reads CASMTDRGWNTGELFF. CDR3 DNA: TGTGCCAGCATGACAGACAGGGGATGGAACACCGGGGAGCTGTTTTTT.

This clonotype has ten or more counts. The chain joins TRBV4-1 to TRBJ2-6; TRBD1 matches 10 bases. CDR3 size: 17 residues. J was trimmed by 4 bases and V by 4 bases; bases with no gene match: 7. Germline CDR1 and CDR2: MGHRA and YSYEKL. CDR3 loop: CASSLRDRGTGANVLTF. The CDR3 nucleotides read TGCGCCAGCAGCCTCCGGGACAGGGGAACAGGGGCCAACGTCCTGACTTTC.

Of note for this clonotype: One base away lies a much larger clone, so this may be a sequencing read error. Given the absence of the conserved phenylalanine or tryptophan at the CDR3 end, a read error is likely. The chain joins TRBV7-2 to TRBJ2-7, with D possibly TRBD1 on 6 matching bases. This CDR3 is 16 amino acids long. V was shortened by 1 base and J by 2 bases, with 15 bases between the two germline ends. Germline loops: CDR1 SGHTA, CDR2 FQGNSA. In DNA, the CDR3 is TGTGCCAGCAGCTTAGAGGTCACAGGGTCGGCCTACGAGCAGTACATC. Translation: CASSLEVTGSAYEQYI.

This clonotype was seen ten or more times. This chain connects TRBV7-8 to TRBJ1-5, with TRBD1 as a possible D gene (5 bases). The CDR3 length is 14 residues. The V end was cut by 5 bases, the J end by 9 bases, with 17 bases between. Germline CDR1 is SGHVS and CDR2 is FQNEAQ. For the CDR3, the DNA is TGTGCCAGCAGCCCACGGGACGTGGGAAGGCCCCAGCATTTT. Its protein is CASSPRDVGRPQHF. The whole variable domain, remainder taken from reference TRBV7-8 and TRBJ1-5, is GAGVSQSPRYKVAKRGQDVALRCDPISGHVSLFWYQQALGQGPEFLTYFQNEAQLDKSGLPSDRFFAERPEGSVSTLKIQRTQQEDSAVYLCASSPRDVGRPQHFGDGTRLSIL.

This clonotype was counted ten times or more. The chain carries TRBV2 and TRBJ1-1; no clear D. Germline V gene data show CDR1 as SNHLY and CDR2 as FYNNEI. The ends were cut back, 8 bases at V and 1 base at J, with 11 bases in the middle. The CDR3 is 13 amino acids. Here the CDR3 DNA reads TGTGCCAGCGCCGGGATTGAGAACACTGAAGCTTTCTTT. This gives the protein CASAGIENTEAFF.

In this sample, this clonotype turned up many times. This rearrangement joins TRBV7-3 to TRBJ2-1; D could derive from TRBD1 or TRBD2 (7 bases each). The CDR3 sequence is 13 residues long. CDR1 and CDR2 from the germline V gene are SGHTA and FQGTGA. Trimming cost V 2 bases and J 9 bases, with 11 bases left between them. The CDR3 DNA reads TGTGCCAGCAGCTTACCAGGGGGGGGTGAGCAGTTCTTC. Protein: CASSLPGGGEQFF.

There are many counts of this clonotype. V and J are TRBV6-5 and TRBJ1-2; TRBD1 agrees at 7 bases. Germline trimming cut 0 bases from V and 4 bases from J; bases unmatched to any gene: 8. The germline gives CDR1 MNHEY, CDR2 SVGAGI. This CDR3 has 16 amino acids. CDR3 protein: CASSYSPSTGVYGYTF. DNA for the CDR3: TGTGCCAGCAGTTACTCCCCCTCTACAGGGGTCTATGGCTACACCTTC.

The sample holds a few counts of this clonotype. This chain uses TRBV18 with TRBJ2-7; D may be TRBD1 or TRBD2 (5 bases each). The germline CDR1 and CDR2 sequences are KGHSH and LQKENI. V lost 3 bases, J lost 2 bases, and 14 bases lay in between. The CDR3 has 15 residues. CDR3 sequence: CASSPRDGKTYEQYF. CDR3 DNA: TGTGCCAGCTCACCCCGGGACGGGAAGACCTACGAGCAGTACTTC. Complete variable domain (other parts from reference TRBV18 and TRBJ2-7): NAGVMQNPRHLVRRRGQEARLRCSPMKGHSHVYWYRQLPEEGLKFMVYLQKENIIDESGMPKERFSAEFPKEGPSILRIQQVVRGDSAAYFCASSPRDGKTYEQYFGPGTRLTVT.

In this sample, this clonotype turned up many times. This chain uses TRBV20-1 with TRBJ2-5; TRBD2 aligns across 14 bases. Germline V gene sequence: CDR1 DFQATT, CDR2 SNEGSKA (reference sequence). V was clipped by 0 bases and J by 1 base; unmatched bases: 10. CDR3 length: 19 residues. In nucleotides, the CDR3 is TGCAGTGCTAGAGATGGGACTAGCGGGGGCCTAGGAATCCAAGAGACCCAGTACTTC. Its translation: CSARDGTSGGLGIQETQYF.

This clonotype has ten or more counts. This chain uses TRBV7-9 with TRBJ2-1; unclear D gene. The CDR3 extends over 12 amino acids. Germline CDR1 and CDR2: SEHNR and FQNEAQ (reference sequence). V lost 2 bases and J 8 bases, leaving 7 bases between the germline ends. The DNA for the CDR3 is TGTGCCAGCAGCTTATATGTCCATGAGCAGTTCTTC. This codes for CASSLYVHEQFF.

On this clonotype itself: No conserved phenylalanine or tryptophan ends this CDR3, so it is likely a read error. V usage is TRBV10-3 and J usage is TRBJ2-3; D not certain. This CDR3 is built from 11 residues. CDR1 is ENHRY and CDR2 is SYGVKD in the germline V gene. The CDR3 nucleotides read TGTGCGATATCCCATGAGGATACGCAGTATCTT. It encodes CAISHEDTQYL.

In this sample, this clonotype turned up many times. The chain combines TRBV5-6 with TRBJ2-3, with TRBD2 as a possible D gene (5 bases). V lost 2 bases and J lost 4, with 8 bases in between. Germline V lookup: CDR1 SGHDT, CDR2 YYEEEE. The CDR3 has 13 residues. The CDR3 nucleotides read TGTGCCAGCAGCTTCGGGGTAGCAGATACGCAGTATTTT. Amino acid sequence: CASSFGVADTQYF.

The table lists this clonotype with many counts. This chain connects TRBV15 to TRBJ2-7; no firm D call. Trimming pared 0 bases from V and 0 bases from J, leaving 6 bases between. From germline, CDR1 is LNHNV and CDR2 YYDKDF (reference sequence). This CDR3 has 14 amino acids. CDR3 nucleotide sequence: TGTGCCACCAGCAGAGATCCGGTCTCCTACGAGCAGTACGTC. It specifies CATSRDPVSYEQYV.

This clonotype was counted many times. This chain joins TRBV12-3 or TRBV12-4 and TRBJ2-3; D is unresolved. Deletions cut 0 bases from V and 8 bases from J, with 9 bases between. The CDR3 extends over 13 amino acids. The CDR3 is CASSLALRSTQYF. The CDR3 DNA reads TGTGCCAGCAGTTTAGCGCTAAGAAGTACGCAGTATTTT.

This clonotype was seen ten or more times. CDR3 region: CASSPYSDGTDTQYF. CDR3 nucleotide sequence: TGTGCCAGCAGCCCATATAGCGATGGCACAGATACGCAGTATTTT. The chain joins TRBV5-5 to TRBJ2-3; tentatively, D is TRBD2 (5 bases). This CDR3 comprises 15 residues. The germline V gene encodes CDR1 SGHKS and CDR2 YYEKEE (reference sequence). Trimming left V 4 bases short and J 1 base short, with 13 bases between.